This record concerns one T cell receptor beta chain sequence. The antigen remains unidentified. Investigators separated out CD4+ T cells once around eleven days of culture had passed. The germline gives CDR1 SGHRS, CDR2 YFSETQ. This CDR3 region has 13 residues. With 5 bases removed from V and 1 base from J, the gap between germline ends came to 9 bases. This specimen comes from a study of vaccination effects on CD4 cells after COVID-19. Study-wide context: A couple of convalescent pre-vaccine samples were taken 142 and 148 days post-diagnosis. The researchers cultured fewer than 2.5 million PBMC per well with around 9.2 IU/ml IL-2 and roughly 10 ug/ml peptides.

TCRdb's table, derived via immunoSEQ multiplex PCR, lists solely in-frame clones and lacks some. The sample carries about 46,000 clones, 60% to 80% recorded once. The specimen comprised CD4+ T cells from PBMCs cultured without peptide, sampled before COVID-19 vaccination. The origin of this receptor is a human donor who had a prior SARS-CoV-2 infection. V gene TRBV5-1 combines with J gene TRBJ1-1; D is unresolved. CDR3 in amino acids: CASSSAENTEAFF. DNA of the CDR3: TGCGCCAGCAGTTCGGCTGAGAACACTGAAGCTTTCTTT.